This T cell receptor beta chain was observed in a study of T cells in Graves' hyperthyroidism and ophthalmopathy. It was RNA transcripts that yielded the amplified TCR beta CDR3 regions. Researchers ran a first-round RT-PCR on the TCR CDR3 using the HTBI primer set. TCRdb redid the calling of the multiplex PCR reads with MiXCR, one entry per CDR3 protein. The data show more than 450,000 distinct CDR3 sequences, with approximately 20% seen just once and 47% held by the top ten. V shed 4 bases and J shed 3 bases, with 9 bases lying between them. Looked up from germline, CDR1 is MNHNS and CDR2 is SASEGT. The CDR3 sequence is 14 residues long. This clonotype was detected only a few times.

This sequence originates from a man in his forties or fifties with Graves' ophthalmopathy. This sequence joins TRBV6-1 and TRBJ2-2; possibly TRBD2 for D (5 bases). Sample: blood. The CDR3 region is CASSGEIHTGELFF. The CDR3 DNA reads as TGTGCCAGCAGTGGGGAGATACACACCGGGGAGCTGTTTTTT.